These 9 T cell receptor beta chains share one sample of origin, sequenced in a study of blood T cell repertoires in COVID-19. Clones were read by immunoSEQ multiplex PCR, and TCRdb kept only the in-frame ones, dropping some. The sample lists more than 45,000 clones; around 83% were seen once. Sequenced material: peripheral blood. Source of these receptors: a human donor in a cohort sampled during active COVID-19.

This chain uses TRBV7-9 with TRBJ2-7, with 10 bases aligning to TRBD2. The CDR3 consists of 15 residues. CDR1 and CDR2 (germline): SEHNR, FQNEAQ (reference sequence). The V and J ends lost 2 bases and 3 bases, in that order; junction bases with no gene match: 4. The CDR3 loop reads CASSLTSGIFYEQYF. CDR3 in DNA: TGTGCCAGCAGCTTAACTAGCGGGATCTTCTACGAGCAGTACTTC.

The genes are TRBV6-6 and TRBJ1-5; D unclear. The CDR3 totals 13 residues. The V gene lost 6 bases and the J gene lost 2 bases, with 8 bases spanning the gap. Germline lookup yields CDR1 MNHNY and CDR2 SVGAGI (reference sequence). CDR3 region: CASSSEGNQPQHF. In nucleotides, the CDR3 is TGTGCCAGCAGCTCCGAGGGCAATCAGCCCCAGCATTTT.

The chain links TRBV15 to TRBJ1-4; maybe TRBD1 (6 bases). Deletions cut 0 bases from V and 8 bases from J, with 13 bases between. Germline V lookup: CDR1 LNHNV, CDR2 YYDKDF (reference sequence). The CDR3 is made up of 15 amino acids. For the CDR3, the DNA is TGTGCCACCAGCAGAGATAAGACAGGCGGAGAAAAACTGTTTTTT. Residues: CATSRDKTGGEKLFF.

The genes are TRBV25-1 and TRBJ2-5, with 8 positions matching TRBD1. CDR1 and CDR2 from the germline V gene are MGHDK and SYGVNS. The J segment lost 2 bases and the V segment lost 0 bases, leaving 5 bases of the junction unmatched. The CDR3 has 16 residues. CDR3 region: CASSEYRTGYQETQYF. Written as DNA, the CDR3 is TGTGCCAGCAGTGAATATAGGACAGGGTATCAAGAGACCCAGTACTTC.

V gene TRBV12-3 or TRBV12-4 combines with J gene TRBJ1-3, with a tentative D call TRBD1 (5 bases). There are 13 residues in the CDR3. V shed 9 bases and J shed 2 bases, with 11 bases lying between them. Here the CDR3 reads CASQGFAGNTIYF. The CDR3 nucleotides read TGTGCCAGTCAGGGCTTTGCTGGAAACACCATATATTTT.

This clone has just one count. The genes are TRBV2 and TRBJ2-7, with 7 nucleotides matching TRBD1. This CDR3 region has 14 residues. The trim removed 6 bases at V and 2 bases at J, leaving 7 bases unmatched. Germline CDR1 is SNHLY and CDR2 is FYNNEI. CDR3 in amino acids: CASSVDGTAYEQYF. CDR3 DNA: TGTGCCAGCAGCGTAGACGGGACAGCCTACGAGCAGTACTTC.

V is TRBV7-9 and J is TRBJ1-2; 7 bases match TRBD1. The V gene's germline CDR1 is SEHNR and CDR2 FQNEAQ (reference sequence). V lost 5 bases and J lost 4; bases outside the gene matches: 4. The CDR3 contains 13 residues. CDR3 sequence (DNA): TGTGCCAGCAGCGAACAGGGGAGCTATGGCTACACCTTC. This gives the protein CASSEQGSYGYTF.

This chain uses TRBV7-9 with TRBJ1-2, with TRBD1 matching 8 bases. Germline V gives CDR1 SEHNR, CDR2 FQNEAQ (reference sequence). This CDR3 spans 15 amino acids. V was clipped by 7 bases and J by 4 bases; unmatched bases: 11. In DNA, the CDR3 is TGTGCCAGCACCACCGCAGGGGGCGCGGGCTATGGCTACACCTTC. Translating it yields CASTTAGGAGYGYTF.

CDR3 DNA: TGTGCCAGCAGCTTAGTAGCGGGAAGCACCGGGGAGCTGTTTTTT. Translating gives CASSLVAGSTGELFF. The chain combines TRBV7-7 with TRBJ2-2; 8 bases are shared with TRBD2. The junction had 2 bases not matched to a gene; V was cut back by 1 base and J by 4 bases. The CDR3 has 15 amino acids. The germline gives CDR1 SSHAT, CDR2 FNYEAQ (reference sequence).